The subject of this entry is one T cell receptor (beta chain). This specimen comes from a study of technical replicates of blood from a few donors. Sequencing was performed with immunoSEQ multiplex PCR; in TCRdb, only in-frame clones are kept and a portion is missing. This table holds about 94,000 clones, around 96% found once. Sequencing was done on a sample of T cells isolated from PBMCs. This TCR was recovered from a human donor in good health.

The DNA for the CDR3 is TGCGCCAGCAGCCAAGAGCCGGGATCGTTCCAAGAGACCCAGTACTTC. It translates to CASSQEPGSFQETQYF. The chain employs TRBV4-1 and TRBJ2-5; D is possibly TRBD2 (5 bases). The CDR3 contains 16 residues. V lost 0 bases and J 1 base, leaving 12 bases between the germline ends. Looked up from germline, CDR1 is MGHRA and CDR2 is YSYEKL.